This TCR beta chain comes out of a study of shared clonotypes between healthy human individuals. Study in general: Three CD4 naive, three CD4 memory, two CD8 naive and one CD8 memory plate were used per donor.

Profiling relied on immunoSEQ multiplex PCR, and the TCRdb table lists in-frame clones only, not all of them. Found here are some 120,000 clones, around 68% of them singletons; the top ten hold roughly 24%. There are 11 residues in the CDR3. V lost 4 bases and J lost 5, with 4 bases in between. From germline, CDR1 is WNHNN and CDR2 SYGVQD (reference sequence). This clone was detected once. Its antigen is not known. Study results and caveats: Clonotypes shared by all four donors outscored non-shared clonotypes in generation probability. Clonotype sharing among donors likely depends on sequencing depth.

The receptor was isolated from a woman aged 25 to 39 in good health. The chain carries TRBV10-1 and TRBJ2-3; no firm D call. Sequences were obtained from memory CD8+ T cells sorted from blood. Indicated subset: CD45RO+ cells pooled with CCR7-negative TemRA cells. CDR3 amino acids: CASSAGDTQYF. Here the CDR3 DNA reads TGCGCCAGCAGTGCGGGAGATACGCAGTATTTT.